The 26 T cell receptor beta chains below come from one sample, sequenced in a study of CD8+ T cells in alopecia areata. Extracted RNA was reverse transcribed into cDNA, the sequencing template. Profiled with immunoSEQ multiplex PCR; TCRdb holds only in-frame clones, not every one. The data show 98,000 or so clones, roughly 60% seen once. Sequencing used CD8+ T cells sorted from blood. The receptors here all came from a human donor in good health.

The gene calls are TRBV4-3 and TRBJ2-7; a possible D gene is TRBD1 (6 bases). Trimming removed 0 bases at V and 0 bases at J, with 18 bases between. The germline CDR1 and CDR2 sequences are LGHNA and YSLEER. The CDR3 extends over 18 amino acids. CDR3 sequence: CASSQETHAGVSSYEQYF. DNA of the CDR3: TGCGCCAGCAGCCAAGAAACCCATGCAGGGGTCAGCTCCTACGAGCAGTACTTC.

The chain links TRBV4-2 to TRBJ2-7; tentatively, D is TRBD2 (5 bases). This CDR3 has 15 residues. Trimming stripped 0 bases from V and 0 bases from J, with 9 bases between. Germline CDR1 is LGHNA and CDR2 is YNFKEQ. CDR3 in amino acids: CASSQERAVSYEQYF. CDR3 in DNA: TGTGCCAGCAGCCAAGAGAGGGCGGTCTCCTACGAGCAGTACTTC.

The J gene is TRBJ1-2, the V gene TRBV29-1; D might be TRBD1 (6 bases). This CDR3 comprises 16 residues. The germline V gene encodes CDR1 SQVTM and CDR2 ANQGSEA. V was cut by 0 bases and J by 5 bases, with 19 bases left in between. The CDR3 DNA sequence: TGCAGCGTTGAAGATCACCAGGGGCAATCTCGGTATGGCTACACCTTC. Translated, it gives CSVEDHQGQSRYGYTF. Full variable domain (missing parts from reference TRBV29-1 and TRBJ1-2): SAVISQKPSRDICQRGTSLTIQCQVDSQVTMMFWYRQQPGQSLTLIATANQGSEATYESGFVIDKFPISRPNLTFSTLTVSNMSPEDSSIYLCSVEDHQGQSRYGYTFGSGTRLTVV.

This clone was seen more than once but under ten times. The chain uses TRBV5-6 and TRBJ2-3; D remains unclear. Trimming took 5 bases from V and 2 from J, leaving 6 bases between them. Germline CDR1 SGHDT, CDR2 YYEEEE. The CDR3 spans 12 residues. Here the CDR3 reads CASRTSTDTQYF. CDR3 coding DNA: TGTGCCAGCAGGACTTCCACAGATACGCAGTATTTT.

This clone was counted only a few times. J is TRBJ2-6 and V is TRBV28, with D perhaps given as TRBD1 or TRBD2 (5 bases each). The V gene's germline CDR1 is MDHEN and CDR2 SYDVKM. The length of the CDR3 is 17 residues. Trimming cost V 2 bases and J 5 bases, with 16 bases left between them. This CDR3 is CASSLLEGSGRANVLTF. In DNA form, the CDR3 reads TGTGCCAGCAGTTTACTTGAGGGGTCCGGGAGGGCCAACGTCCTGACTTTC.

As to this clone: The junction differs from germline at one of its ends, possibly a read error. CDR3 nucleotides: TGCAGCGTCGAAGACAGGAACCCTAACTATGGCTACACCTTC. Its protein is CSVEDRNPNYGYTF. The chain joins TRBV29-1 to TRBJ1-2; a possible D gene is TRBD1 (6 bases). The CDR3 is 14 amino acids. From germline, CDR1 is SQVTM and CDR2 ANQGSEA.

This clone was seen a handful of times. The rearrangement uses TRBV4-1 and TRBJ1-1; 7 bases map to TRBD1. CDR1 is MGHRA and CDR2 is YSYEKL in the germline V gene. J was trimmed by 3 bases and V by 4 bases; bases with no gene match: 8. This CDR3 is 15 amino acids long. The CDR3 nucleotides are TGCGCCAGCAGCCGCAGTCAGGGGGTGGACACTGAAGCTTTCTTT. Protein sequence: CASSRSQGVDTEAFF.

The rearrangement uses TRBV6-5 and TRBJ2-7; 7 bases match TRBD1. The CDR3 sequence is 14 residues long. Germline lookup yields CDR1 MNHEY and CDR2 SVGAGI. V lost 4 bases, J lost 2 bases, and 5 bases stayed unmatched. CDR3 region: CASSSPGTAYEQYF. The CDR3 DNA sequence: TGTGCCAGCAGTTCCCCCGGGACAGCCTACGAGCAGTACTTC.

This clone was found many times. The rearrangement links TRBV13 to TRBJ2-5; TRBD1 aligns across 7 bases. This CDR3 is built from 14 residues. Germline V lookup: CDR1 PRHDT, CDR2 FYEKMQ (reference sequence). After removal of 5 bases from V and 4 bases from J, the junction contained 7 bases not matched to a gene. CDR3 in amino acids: CASSRRQGPETQYF. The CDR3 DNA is TGTGCCAGCAGCCGACGACAGGGCCCAGAGACCCAGTACTTC.

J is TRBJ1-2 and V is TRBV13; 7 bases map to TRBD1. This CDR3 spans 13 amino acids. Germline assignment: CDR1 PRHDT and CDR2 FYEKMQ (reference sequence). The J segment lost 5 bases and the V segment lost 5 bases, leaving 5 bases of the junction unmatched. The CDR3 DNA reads TGTGCCAGCAGCGTCGGGACAGTTTATGGCTACACCTTC. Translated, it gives CASSVGTVYGYTF.

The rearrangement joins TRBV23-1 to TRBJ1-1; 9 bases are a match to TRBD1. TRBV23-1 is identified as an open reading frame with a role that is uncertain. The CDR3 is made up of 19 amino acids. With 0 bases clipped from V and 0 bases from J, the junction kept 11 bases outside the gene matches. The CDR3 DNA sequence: TGCGCCAGCAGTCAATCGATAGGACGGACAGGGGTCGTGAACACTGAAGCTTTCTTT. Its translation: CASSQSIGRTGVVNTEAFF.

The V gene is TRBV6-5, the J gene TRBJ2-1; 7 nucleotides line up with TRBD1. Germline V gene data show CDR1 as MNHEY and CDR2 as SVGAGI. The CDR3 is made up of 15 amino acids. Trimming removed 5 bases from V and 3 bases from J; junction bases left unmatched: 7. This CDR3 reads CASSPQGYIYNEQFF. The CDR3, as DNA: TGTGCCAGCAGTCCACAGGGGTACATCTACAATGAGCAGTTCTTC.

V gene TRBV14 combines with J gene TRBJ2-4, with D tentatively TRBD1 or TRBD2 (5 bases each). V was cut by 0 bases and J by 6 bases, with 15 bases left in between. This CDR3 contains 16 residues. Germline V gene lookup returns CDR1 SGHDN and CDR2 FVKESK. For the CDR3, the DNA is TGTGCCAGCAGCCAAGATGCCGGGGCAGGGTCAAACATTCAGTACTTC. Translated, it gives CASSQDAGAGSNIQYF.

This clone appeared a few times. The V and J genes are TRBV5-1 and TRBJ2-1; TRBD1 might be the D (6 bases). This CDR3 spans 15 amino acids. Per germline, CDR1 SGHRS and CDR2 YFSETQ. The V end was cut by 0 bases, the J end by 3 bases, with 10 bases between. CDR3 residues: CASSLDQGLYNEQFF. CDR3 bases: TGCGCCAGCAGCTTGGATCAGGGGCTCTACAATGAGCAGTTCTTC.

In DNA, the CDR3 is TGTGCCAGCAGCAAGGGGTGGGGGGGCGAGACCCAGTACTTC. Translated: CASSKGWGGETQYF. J is TRBJ2-5 and V is TRBV27, with a possible D match to TRBD2 (7 bases). V dropped 6 bases and J dropped 5 bases, with 16 bases sitting between them. In germline, CDR1 is MNHEY, CDR2 SMNVEV (reference sequence). The CDR3 consists of 14 residues.

The CDR3 spells CASSAGQGLGEAFF. CDR3 nucleotides: TGTGCCAGCAGCGCCGGACAGGGTCTCGGTGAAGCTTTCTTT. The chain uses TRBV5-6 and TRBJ1-1; TRBD1 matches 8 bases. This CDR3 comprises 14 residues. Unmatched junction bases numbered 9, after V lost 4 bases and J lost 7 bases. The germline gives CDR1 SGHDT, CDR2 YYEEEE.

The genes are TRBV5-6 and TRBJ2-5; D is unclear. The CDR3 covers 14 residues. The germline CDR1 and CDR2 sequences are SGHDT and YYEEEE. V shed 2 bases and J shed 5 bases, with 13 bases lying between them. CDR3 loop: CASSFGASSETQYF. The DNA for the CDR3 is TGTGCCAGCAGCTTTGGAGCCTCCAGCGAGACCCAGTACTTC. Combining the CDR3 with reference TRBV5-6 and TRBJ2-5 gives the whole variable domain DAGVTQSPTHLIKTRGQQVTLRCSPKSGHDTVSWYQQALGQGPQFIFQYYEEEERQRGNFPDRFSGHQFPNYSSELNVNALLLGDSALYLCASSFGASSETQYFGPGTRLLVL.

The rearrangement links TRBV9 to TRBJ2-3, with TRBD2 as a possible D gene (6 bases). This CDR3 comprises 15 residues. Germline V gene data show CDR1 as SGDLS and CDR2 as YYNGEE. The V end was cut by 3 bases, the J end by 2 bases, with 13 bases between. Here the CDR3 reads CASSGIADATDTQYF. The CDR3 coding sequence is TGTGCCAGCAGCGGCATAGCGGACGCCACAGATACGCAGTATTTT.

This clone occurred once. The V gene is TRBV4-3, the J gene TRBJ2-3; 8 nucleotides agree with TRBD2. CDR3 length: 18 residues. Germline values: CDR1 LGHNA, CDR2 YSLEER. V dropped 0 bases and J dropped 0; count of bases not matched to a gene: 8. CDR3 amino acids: CASSQDYEGLGSTDTQYF. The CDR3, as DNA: TGCGCCAGCAGCCAAGATTATGAGGGACTAGGAAGCACAGATACGCAGTATTTT.

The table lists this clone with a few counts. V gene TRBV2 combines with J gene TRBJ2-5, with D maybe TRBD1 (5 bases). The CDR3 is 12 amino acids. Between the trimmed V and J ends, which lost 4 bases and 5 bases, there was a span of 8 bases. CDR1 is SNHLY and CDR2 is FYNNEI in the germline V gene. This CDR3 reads CASSAGPETQYF. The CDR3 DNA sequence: TGTGCCAGCAGTGCAGGGCCCGAGACCCAGTACTTC.

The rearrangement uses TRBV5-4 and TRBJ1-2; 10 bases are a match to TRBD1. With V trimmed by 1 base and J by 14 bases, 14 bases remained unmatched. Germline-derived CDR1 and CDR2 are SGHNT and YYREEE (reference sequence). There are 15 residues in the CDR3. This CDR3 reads CASSLKFPGQGLDTF. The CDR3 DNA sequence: TGTGCCAGCAGCTTGAAATTTCCGGGACAGGGGCTAGATACCTTC.

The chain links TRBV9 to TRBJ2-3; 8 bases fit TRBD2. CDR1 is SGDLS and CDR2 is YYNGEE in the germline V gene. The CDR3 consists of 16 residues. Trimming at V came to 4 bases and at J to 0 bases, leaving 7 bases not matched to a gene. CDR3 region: CASSPWGGGSTDTQYF. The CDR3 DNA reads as TGTGCCAGCAGCCCCTGGGGCGGGGGGAGCACAGATACGCAGTATTTT.

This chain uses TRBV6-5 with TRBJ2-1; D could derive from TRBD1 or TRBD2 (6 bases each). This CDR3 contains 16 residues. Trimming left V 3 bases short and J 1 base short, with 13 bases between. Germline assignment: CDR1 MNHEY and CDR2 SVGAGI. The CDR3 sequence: CASSYGGPLSYNEQFF. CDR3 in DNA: TGTGCCAGCAGTTATGGGGGGCCCCTTTCCTACAATGAGCAGTTCTTC.

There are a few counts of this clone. The CDR3 DNA is TGTGCCAGCAGCCGGACGACAGGGGGTGAGGGCTACACCTTC. Amino acids: CASSRTTGGEGYTF. The genes are TRBV6-5 and TRBJ1-2, with TRBD1 identical over 9 bases. J lost 8 bases, V lost 6 bases, and 10 bases had no gene match. The CDR3 totals 14 residues. Germline CDR1 and CDR2: MNHEY and SVGAGI.

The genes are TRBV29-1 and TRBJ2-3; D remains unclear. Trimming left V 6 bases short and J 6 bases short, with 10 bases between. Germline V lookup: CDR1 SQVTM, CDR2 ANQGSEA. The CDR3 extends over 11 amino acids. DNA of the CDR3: TGCAGCGTCGCCCTAAGGGATACGCAGTATTTT. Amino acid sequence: CSVALRDTQYF.

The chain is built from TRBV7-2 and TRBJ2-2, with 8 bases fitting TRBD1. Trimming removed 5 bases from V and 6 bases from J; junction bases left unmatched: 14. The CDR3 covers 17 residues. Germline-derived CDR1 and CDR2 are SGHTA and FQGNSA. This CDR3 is CASSLDIWTGRAGELFF. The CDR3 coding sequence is TGTGCCAGCAGCCTAGACATATGGACAGGGCGGGCCGGGGAGCTGTTTTTT.